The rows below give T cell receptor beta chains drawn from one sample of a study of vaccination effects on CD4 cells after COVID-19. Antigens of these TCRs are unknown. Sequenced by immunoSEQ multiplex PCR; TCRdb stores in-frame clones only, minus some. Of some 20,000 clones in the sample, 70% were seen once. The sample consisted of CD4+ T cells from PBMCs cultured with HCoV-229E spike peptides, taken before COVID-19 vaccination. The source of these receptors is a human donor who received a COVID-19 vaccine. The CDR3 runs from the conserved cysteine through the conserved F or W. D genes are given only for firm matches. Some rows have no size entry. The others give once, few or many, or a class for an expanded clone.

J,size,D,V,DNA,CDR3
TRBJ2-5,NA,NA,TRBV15,TGTGCCACCAGCAGAGATGGGCGAGAGACCCAGTACTTC,CATSRDGRETQYF
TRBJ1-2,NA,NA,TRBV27,TGTGCCAGCAGTCTCCGGGACGGGGGGTACTATGGCTACACCTTC,CASSLRDGGYYGYTF
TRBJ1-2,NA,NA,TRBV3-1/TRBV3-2,TGTGCCAGCAGCCAAGTAAGGGATGGCTACACCTTC,CASSQVRDGYTF
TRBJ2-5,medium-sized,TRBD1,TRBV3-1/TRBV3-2,TGTGCCAGCAGCCAAGATCTTCTGACAGGGGGCCAAGAGACCCAGTACTTC,CASSQDLLTGGQETQYF
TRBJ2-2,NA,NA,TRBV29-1,TGCAGCGTTGCTGACTCTAACACCGGGGAGCTGTTTTTT,CSVADSNTGELFF
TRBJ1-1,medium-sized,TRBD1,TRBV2,TGTGCCAGCACGCAGGGGGAGGGGACTGAAGCTTTCTTT,CASTQGEGTEAFF
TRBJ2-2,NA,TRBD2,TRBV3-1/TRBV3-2,TGTGCCAGCAGCCAAGGCGGACTAGTTACCGGGGAGCTGTTTTTT,CASSQGGLVTGELFF
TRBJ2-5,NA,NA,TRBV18,TGTGCCAGCTCACCGGGCAGCCTACAAGAGACCCAGTACTTC,CASSPGSLQETQYF
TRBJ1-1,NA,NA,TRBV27,TGTGCCAGCAGTTTTGTGGCAGTCACTGAAGCTTTCTTT,CASSFVAVTEAFF
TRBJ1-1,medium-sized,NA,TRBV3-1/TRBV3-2,TGTGCCAGCAGGCCGATGAACACTGAAGCTTTCTTT,CASRPMNTEAFF
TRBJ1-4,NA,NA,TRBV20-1,TGCAGTGCCCCAGGCCCAAAACTGTTTTTT,CSAPGPKLFF
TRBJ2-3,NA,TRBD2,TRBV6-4,TGTGCCAGCAGTGACGAGTCTAGCGGGAGCCCAGATACGCAGTATTTT,CASSDESSGSPDTQYF
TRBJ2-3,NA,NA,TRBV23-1,TGCGCCAGCACGAATGGGACACCAATCACAGATACGCAGTATTTT,CASTNGTPITDTQYF